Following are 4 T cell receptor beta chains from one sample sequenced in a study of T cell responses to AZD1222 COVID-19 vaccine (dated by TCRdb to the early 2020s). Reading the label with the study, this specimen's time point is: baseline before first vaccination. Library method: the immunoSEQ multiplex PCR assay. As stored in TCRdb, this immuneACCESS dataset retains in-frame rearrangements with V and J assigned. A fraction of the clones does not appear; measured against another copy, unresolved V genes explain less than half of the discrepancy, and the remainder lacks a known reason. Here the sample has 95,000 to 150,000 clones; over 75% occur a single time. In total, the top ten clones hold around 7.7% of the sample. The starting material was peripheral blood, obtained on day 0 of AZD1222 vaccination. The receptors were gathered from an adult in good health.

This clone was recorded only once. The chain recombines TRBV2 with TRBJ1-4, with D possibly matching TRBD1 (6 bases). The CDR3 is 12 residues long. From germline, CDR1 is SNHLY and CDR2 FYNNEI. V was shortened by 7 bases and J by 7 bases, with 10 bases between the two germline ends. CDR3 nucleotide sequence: TGTGCCAGCAACCTAGGGGGTGAAAAACTGTTTTTT. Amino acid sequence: CASNLGGEKLFF. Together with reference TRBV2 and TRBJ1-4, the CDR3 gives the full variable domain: EPEVTQTPSHQVTQMGQEVILRCVPISNHLYFYWYRQILGQKVEFLVSFYNNEISEKSEIFDDQFSVERPDGSNFTLKIRSTKLEDSAMYFCASNLGGEKLFFGSGTQLSVL.

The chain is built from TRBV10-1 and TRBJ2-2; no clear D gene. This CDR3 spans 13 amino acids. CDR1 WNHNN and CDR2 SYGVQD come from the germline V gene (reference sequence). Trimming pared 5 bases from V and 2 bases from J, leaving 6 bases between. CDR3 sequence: CASSQHNTGELFF. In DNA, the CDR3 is TGCGCCAGCAGTCAGCACAACACCGGGGAGCTGTTTTTT.

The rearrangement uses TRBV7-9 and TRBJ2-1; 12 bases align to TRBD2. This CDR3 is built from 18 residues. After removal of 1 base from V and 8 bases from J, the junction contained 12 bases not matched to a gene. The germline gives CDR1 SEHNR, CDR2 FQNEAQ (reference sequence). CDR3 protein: CASSLGLAGGDLLDEQFF. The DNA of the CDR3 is TGTGCCAGCAGCTTAGGGCTAGCGGGAGGGGATCTTTTGGATGAGCAGTTCTTC.

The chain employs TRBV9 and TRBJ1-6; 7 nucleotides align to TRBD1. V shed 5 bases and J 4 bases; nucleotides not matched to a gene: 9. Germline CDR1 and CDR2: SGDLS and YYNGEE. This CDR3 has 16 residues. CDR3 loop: CASRRGDRQYNSPLHF. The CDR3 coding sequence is TGTGCCAGCAGAAGGGGGGACAGACAGTATAATTCACCCCTCCACTTT.